This TCR beta chain was recorded in a study of shared clonotypes between healthy human individuals. The CDR3 is made up of 16 amino acids. Trimming took 4 bases from V and 2 from J; bases not matched to a gene: 8. Germline V gene data show CDR1 as SGHDN and CDR2 as FVKESK. The assay was immunoSEQ multiplex PCR, and TCRdb's table has in-frame clones only and misses some. The table lists nearly 2 million clones, approximately 94% of them singletons. CD45RO-negative cells were positively selected for CCR7, leaving out terminally differentiated effector memory CD45RA+ cells. Overall study findings and caveats: Shared across several donors were roughly 5% of the naive CD4 clonotypes. On the whole, naive subsets had larger estimated richness than memory subsets had.

In the case of this clone: Its antigen is unknown.

The chain employs TRBV14 and TRBJ2-3; 8 bases are shared with TRBD1. This TCR was recovered from a man between 18 and 29 years old in good health. Input material: naive CD8+ T cells sorted from blood. The CDR3, as DNA: TGTGCCAGCAGCCCCGGACAGGGCATACTCACAGATACGCAGTATTTT. This gives the protein CASSPGQGILTDTQYF.